This TCR beta chain was profiled in a study of T cell responses to AZD1222 COVID-19 vaccine (dated by TCRdb to about 2021). Turning to the overall study: A total of more than 230 trial participants underwent TCR sequencing, of whom 207 had received two doses of AZD1222 and around 25 had received two doses of the MenACWY control vaccine. Trial participants were enrolled by age into subgroups of 18-55, 56-69 and 70-plus years, and 148, 28 and 57 TCR-sequenced participants, respectively, were included in these subgroups.

Findings and caveats that apply to the study as a whole: Nearly half of unique spike-specific TCRs reportedly recognized epitopes outside regions mutated in the B.1.351 and B.1.1.7 variants. Only a handful of AZD1222 recipients were SARS-CoV-2 seropositive at baseline, limiting conclusions about previously exposed vaccinees. Because no samples from the day 14 peak response were available, repertoires could be characterized only after the peak T cell response. The whole spike protein was spanned by vaccine-associated CD4 TCRs, and dominant responses were seen in regions 160-218 and 743-854. The 56-69-year group was small, and its depth increase did not reach significance, likely because of low power. Participants were mostly white British, with more females than males. The authors suggested clonal diversity may have been underestimated. After two AZD1222 doses, spike-specific TCR breadth and depth were significantly higher than at day 0 and than in MenACWY recipients.

The time point label here, explained by the study, means: about 28 days (+/-7) after the second vaccine dose. AZD1222 recipients whose second dose came at about 4 weeks and those whose second dose came at about 12 weeks were combined into one group, since spike-specific TCR depth and breadth did not differ between the two schedules. Samples from vaccinated people were obtained from the UK trials COV001 and COV002, which included a single-blind randomized controlled phase 2/3 trial of AZD1222 (ChAdOx1 nCoV-19) in healthy adults. For TCRbeta chain sequencing, PBMC samples from trial participants were taken at day 0 and at day 28 after the second dose. The CDR3 regions of human TCRbeta chains were analyzed by immunosequencing. As for the original processing: Repertoire TCRs were matched against a reference library of SARS-CoV-2-specific TCRs generated with the MIRA antigen-specificity platform. Breadth was defined as the fraction of unique TCRs that were SARS-CoV-2-associated, and depth was defined as the fraction of total T cells that were SARS-CoV-2-associated. Using the MIRA data, every spike-specific TCR was mapped to the spike region that the TCR reacted to and assigned to either a CD4 or a CD8 class. Log10-transformed breadth and depth values were compared by one-way ANOVA with Sidak's multiple comparisons tests. In TCRdb, the immuneACCESS table is reduced to in-frame sequences with V and J assigned. These tables do not hold every clone; where another copy was compared, an unresolved V gene accounts for under half, and the others remain unexplained. That table gives V, J and clone size, and the DNA gave D and trimming. The sample has 70,000 to 95,000 clones on record, about 88% of them singletons. 6.9% of the sample lies in the top ten.

Turning to this clone: Its antigen is currently not known. Nothing much larger sits one base from this clone, and base qualities are not available.

This receptor was obtained from an adult who received the AZD1222 COVID-19 vaccine. The specimen was peripheral blood, collected 28 days after the second AZD1222 dose.

CDR3 loop: CASRPGFLDGYTF. The DNA reads as follows: TGTGCCAGCAGGCCAGGGTTTTTGGATGGCTACACCTTC. This sequence uses TRBV2 and TRBJ1-2; TRBD1 could be the D gene, as 5 bases match. Reading from cysteine to phenylalanine, the CDR3 counts 13 amino acids. The entry retains the CDR3 DNA only, 39 bases that are in frame from base 1. The germline ends are 14 bases apart after V is trimmed by 6 bases and J by 6 bases. CDR1 and CDR2 were assigned from the germline V gene as SNHLY and FYNNEI.